Listed here are 28 T cell receptor beta chains from one sample, sequenced in a study of T cells in tuberculosis. The repertoire was sequenced with immunoSEQ multiplex PCR; TCRdb's copy has only in-frame clones and lacks some. In the table there are about 36,000 clones, over 90% of which are singletons. The sample consisted of PBMCs. Receptors originate from a donor aged 10-29 years with latent tuberculosis or without tuberculosis infection.

This clone has a handful of counts. V gene TRBV27 combines with J gene TRBJ1-5; D gene uncertain. Germline V gives CDR1 MNHEY, CDR2 SMNVEV (reference sequence). Trimming removed 4 bases from V and 2 bases from J, with 18 bases in between. The CDR3 extends over 17 amino acids. The CDR3 is CASSSGPRDGGNQPQHF. The CDR3 DNA reads TGTGCCAGCAGTTCAGGACCCCGGGATGGTGGCAATCAGCCCCAGCATTTT.

The chain couples TRBV5-4 to TRBJ1-2, with D tentatively TRBD1 (5 bases). Germline V gene sequence: CDR1 SGHNT, CDR2 YYREEE (reference sequence). This CDR3 spans 13 amino acids. The V end was cut by 1 base, the J end by 2 bases, with 6 bases between. The CDR3 DNA follows: TGTGCCAGCAGCTTGCCAGGGAACTATGGCTACACCTTC. This translates into CASSLPGNYGYTF.

J is TRBJ2-3 and V is TRBV11-1; D unclear. The CDR3 consists of 16 residues. Germline V gives CDR1 SGHAT, CDR2 FQDESV (reference sequence). V lost 5 bases and J 1 base, leaving 16 bases between the germline ends. Written as DNA, the CDR3 is TGTGCCAGCAGCCGCCGTACATGCCTTGGCACAGATACGCAGTATTTT. It codes for CASSRRTCLGTDTQYF.

This chain connects TRBV11-2 to TRBJ1-2, with TRBD1 identical over 8 bases. V lost 2 bases to trimming and J lost 8 bases; unmatched junction nucleotides: 7. The CDR3 sequence is 14 residues long. In germline, CDR1 is SGHAT, CDR2 FQNNGV. The CDR3 loop is CASSLNQGARGYTF. Written as DNA, the CDR3 is TGTGCCAGCAGCTTAAATCAGGGGGCGCGGGGCTACACCTTC.

V gene TRBV5-8 combines with J gene TRBJ2-5, with D possibly matching TRBD2 (5 bases). The CDR3 contains 15 residues. V gave up 0 bases and J gave up 2 bases, with 11 bases separating them. Germline CDR1 is SGHTS and CDR2 is YDEGEE. The CDR3 protein is CASSLDYGNQETQYF. The CDR3 DNA reads as TGTGCCAGCAGCTTGGATTACGGGAATCAAGAGACCCAGTACTTC.

The chain employs TRBV25-1 and TRBJ2-3, with TRBD2 as a possible D gene (6 bases). This CDR3 has 17 residues. Trimming left V 4 bases short and J 0 bases short, with 17 bases between. Germline V gene data show CDR1 as MGHDK and CDR2 as SYGVNS. CDR3 in DNA: TGTGCCAGCAGTGGGCCGAAGGAGGGCCTTAGCACAGATACGCAGTATTTT. Translated, it gives CASSGPKEGLSTDTQYF.

The chain links TRBV19 to TRBJ1-6, with D tentatively TRBD1 (6 bases). This CDR3 has 15 amino acids. Trimming pared 4 bases from V and 6 bases from J, leaving 13 bases between. CDR1 and CDR2 (germline): LNHDA, SQIVND (reference sequence). CDR3 bases: TGTGCCAGTAGTAATACAGGGTTCGGTAATTCACCCCTCCACTTT. Amino acids: CASSNTGFGNSPLHF.

This chain links TRBV29-1 with TRBJ2-7, with 11 positions matching TRBD2. Germline V gene lookup returns CDR1 SQVTM and CDR2 ANQGSEA. V trimming: 0 bases; J trimming: 3 bases; junction bases outside the gene matches: 1. The CDR3 length is 14 residues. The CDR3 sequence: CSVEEGTSGYEQYF. DNA of the CDR3: TGCAGCGTTGAAGAAGGGACTAGCGGCTACGAGCAGTACTTC.

This chain joins TRBV5-6 and TRBJ2-7; 14 bases are a match to TRBD2. The CDR3 covers 16 residues. CDR1 is SGHDT and CDR2 is YYEEEE in the germline V gene. Losses at the gene ends were 4 bases for V and 2 bases for J; bases not matched to a gene: 5. CDR3 sequence (DNA): TGTGCCAGCAGCATAGGACTAGCGGGGGGAACCTACGAGCAGTACTTC. It codes for CASSIGLAGGTYEQYF.

The chain uses TRBV19 and TRBJ2-3; a possible D gene is TRBD1 (5 bases). CDR3 length: 13 residues. The V end lost 6 bases, the J end lost 0 bases, and 7 bases lay between the germline ends. The germline gives CDR1 LNHDA, CDR2 SQIVND (reference sequence). Written as DNA, the CDR3 is TGTGCCAGTAGGGACAAGAGCACAGATACGCAGTATTTT. Its protein product is CASRDKSTDTQYF.

The chain links TRBV19 to TRBJ2-3; D possibly corresponds to TRBD2 (6 bases). CDR1 is LNHDA, CDR2 SQIVND, per germline (reference sequence). The CDR3 runs 15 residues. V lost 3 bases and J lost 5, with 15 bases in between. The CDR3 region has the DNA TGTGCCAGTAGTATCAGTCCCGGGAGTAAAGATACGCAGTATTTT. Translating it yields CASSISPGSKDTQYF.

V usage is TRBV9 and J usage is TRBJ2-3; 9 bases match TRBD2. In germline, CDR1 is SGDLS, CDR2 YYNGEE. CDR3 length equals 14 residues. The junction had 0 bases not matched to a gene; V was cut back by 0 bases and J by 4 bases. The CDR3 DNA reads as TGTGCCAGCAGCGTAGGGACTAGCGCAGATACGCAGTATTTT. It encodes CASSVGTSADTQYF.

V is TRBV4-1 and J is TRBJ1-5, with 7 bases that match TRBD1. The germline V gene encodes CDR1 MGHRA and CDR2 YSYEKL. The junction had 11 bases not matched to a gene; V was cut back by 2 bases and J by 7 bases. The CDR3 is made up of 16 amino acids. CDR3 in DNA: TGCGCCAGCAGCCAACCATTTTCGACAGGGATCCAGCCCCAGCATTTT. This translates into CASSQPFSTGIQPQHF.

The chain employs TRBV6-5 and TRBJ2-7, with D tentatively TRBD1 (6 bases). The ends were cut back, 3 bases at V and 2 bases at J, with 14 bases in the middle. CDR1 is MNHEY, CDR2 SVGAGI, per germline. CDR3 length equals 15 residues. DNA of the CDR3: TGTGCCAGCAGTTATACTTCAGGGGATGCCTACGAGCAGTACTTC. Its translation is CASSYTSGDAYEQYF.

V and J are TRBV19 and TRBJ2-2; 7 bases are a match to TRBD2. V trimming: 1 base; J trimming: 8 bases; junction bases outside the gene matches: 10. The CDR3 totals 16 residues. CDR1 and CDR2 (germline): LNHDA, SQIVND (reference sequence). The CDR3 sequence is CASSIAGGGSVGELFF. The CDR3 DNA is TGTGCCAGTAGTATAGCCGGCGGGGGATCCGTGGGGGAGCTGTTTTTT.

The chain is built from TRBV5-8 and TRBJ1-2; TRBD1 matches at 7 bases. V lost 2 bases and J lost 3; bases outside the gene matches: 4. Germline V lookup: CDR1 SGHTS, CDR2 YDEGEE. CDR3 size: 14 residues. This chain's CDR3 is CASSLRTGDYGYTF. The CDR3 bases are TGTGCCAGCAGCTTACGGACAGGAGACTATGGCTACACCTTC.

The chain uses TRBV5-1 and TRBJ2-2; the match to TRBD2 covers 10 bases. Trimming at V came to 1 base and at J to 5 bases, leaving 5 bases not matched to a gene. Per germline, CDR1 SGHRS and CDR2 YFSETQ. This CDR3 comprises 16 residues. Here the CDR3 DNA reads TGCGCCAGCAGCTTGCGAGCGGGGGGGCGTACCGGGGAGCTGTTTTTT. Translated: CASSLRAGGRTGELFF.

The J gene is TRBJ2-7, the V gene TRBV4-1, with D possibly TRBD2 on 5 matching bases. V was shortened by 3 bases and J by 4 bases, with 19 bases between the two germline ends. Germline lookup yields CDR1 MGHRA and CDR2 YSYEKL. The CDR3 contains 16 residues. The CDR3 here is CASSHPPLGLLYEQYF. Here the CDR3 DNA reads TGCGCCAGCAGCCATCCTCCTCTTGGACTGTTGTACGAGCAGTACTTC.

The chain is built from TRBV6-1 and TRBJ1-2; 7 bases are shared with TRBD1. The V and J ends lost 2 bases and 8 bases, in that order; junction bases with no gene match: 8. Germline values: CDR1 MNHNS, CDR2 SASEGT. This CDR3 comprises 14 residues. The CDR3 DNA sequence: TGTGCCAGCAGTGAACTTGGACAGGTAAAAGGCTACACCTTC. Translated, it gives CASSELGQVKGYTF.

V is TRBV6-5 and J is TRBJ1-2, with 11 bases fitting TRBD1. The CDR3 spans 13 residues. Germline trimming cut 6 bases from V and 7 bases from J; bases unmatched to any gene: 4. CDR1 is MNHEY, CDR2 SVGAGI, per germline. The CDR3 bases are TGTGCCAGCAGCGAGGGACAGGGGGGTGGCTACACCTTC. Encoded protein: CASSEGQGGGYTF.

The rearrangement joins TRBV14 to TRBJ1-2; the D is unclear. Per germline, CDR1 SGHDN and CDR2 FVKESK. This CDR3 has 15 residues. V was trimmed by 1 base and J by 6 bases, leaving 15 bases between them. The CDR3 bases are TGTGCCAGCAGCCAAGCGAAGGGTGGTAGCGATGGCTACACCTTC. Translating gives CASSQAKGGSDGYTF.

The genes are TRBV9 and TRBJ1-1, with 7 bases matching TRBD1. Germline lookup yields CDR1 SGDLS and CDR2 YYNGEE. J gave up 2 bases and V 4 bases, and 2 bases lay outside the gene matches. This CDR3 is 13 amino acids long. The CDR3 loop is CASSRQGNTEAFF. Here the CDR3 DNA reads TGTGCCAGCAGCCGACAGGGAAACACTGAAGCTTTCTTT.

J is TRBJ2-2 and V is TRBV7-8; 10 nucleotides line up with TRBD1. V dropped 5 bases and J dropped 4; count of bases not matched to a gene: 4. Per the germline V gene, CDR1 is SGHVS and CDR2 is FQNEAQ. The CDR3 loop spans 15 amino acids. The DNA of the CDR3 is TGTGCCAGCAGCAGGCGGACAGGGGGCACCGGGGAGCTGTTTTTT. Translation gives CASSRRTGGTGELFF.

V and J are TRBV6-5 and TRBJ2-7, with TRBD2 identical over 7 bases. Per germline, CDR1 MNHEY and CDR2 SVGAGI. Trimming took 5 bases from V and 2 from J; bases not matched to a gene: 6. The CDR3 is made up of 14 amino acids. The CDR3 here is CASSATGLTYEQYF. CDR3 nucleotides: TGTGCCAGCAGTGCCACGGGACTAACCTACGAGCAGTACTTC.

The rearrangement uses TRBV29-1 and TRBJ2-3, with D hard to call. V lost 2 bases to trimming and J lost 7 bases, with 4 bases between them. The CDR3 has 10 amino acids. Germline V lookup: CDR1 SQVTM, CDR2 ANQGSEA. The CDR3 DNA sequence: TGCAGCGTTGAAATAAATACGCAGTATTTT. This gives the protein CSVEINTQYF.

The gene calls are TRBV9 and TRBJ1-1; D not resolved. Germline V gene lookup returns CDR1 SGDLS and CDR2 YYNGEE. V was shortened by 0 bases and J by 1 base, with 10 bases between the two germline ends. The CDR3 spans 15 residues. As DNA, the CDR3 is TGTGCCAGCAGCGTAGCTACGTCGTCGAACACTGAAGCTTTCTTT. Encoded protein: CASSVATSSNTEAFF. Looking up the rest from reference TRBV9 and TRBJ1-1 gives the full variable domain: DSGVTQTPKHLITATGQRVTLRCSPRSGDLSVYWYQQSLDQGLQFLIQYYNGEERAKGNILERFSAQQFPDLHSELNLSSLELGDSALYFCASSVATSSNTEAFFGQGTRLTVV.

The chain recombines TRBV6-6 with TRBJ1-2; tentative D call: TRBD1 (6 bases). Trimming took off 2 bases at V and 5 bases at J, with 15 bases between the two ends. This CDR3 region has 15 residues. Germline lookup yields CDR1 MNHNY and CDR2 SVGAGI (reference sequence). In nucleotides, the CDR3 is TGTGCCAGCAGTTACCTGCGCAGGGGAATATATGGCTACACCTTC. Protein sequence: CASSYLRRGIYGYTF.

V usage is TRBV5-1 and J usage is TRBJ2-1; 8 bases are shared with TRBD1. Germline CDR1 SGHRS, CDR2 YFSETQ. The CDR3 sequence is 16 residues long. Losses at the gene ends were 4 bases for V and 0 bases for J; bases not matched to a gene: 6. The CDR3 loop is CASSIDRGSSYNEQFF. In DNA, the CDR3 is TGCGCCAGCAGCATCGACAGGGGAAGCTCCTACAATGAGCAGTTCTTC.